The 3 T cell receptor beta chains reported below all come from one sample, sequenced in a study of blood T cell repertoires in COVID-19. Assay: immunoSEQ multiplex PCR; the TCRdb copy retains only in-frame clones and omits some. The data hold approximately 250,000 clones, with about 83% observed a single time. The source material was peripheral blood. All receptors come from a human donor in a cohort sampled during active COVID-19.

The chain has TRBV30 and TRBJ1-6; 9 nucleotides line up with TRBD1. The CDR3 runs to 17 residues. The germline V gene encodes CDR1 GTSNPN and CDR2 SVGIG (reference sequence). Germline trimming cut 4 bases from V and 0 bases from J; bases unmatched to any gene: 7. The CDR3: CAWNRDRDSSYNSPLHF. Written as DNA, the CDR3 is TGTGCCTGGAACCGGGACAGGGACAGCTCCTATAATTCACCCCTCCACTTT.

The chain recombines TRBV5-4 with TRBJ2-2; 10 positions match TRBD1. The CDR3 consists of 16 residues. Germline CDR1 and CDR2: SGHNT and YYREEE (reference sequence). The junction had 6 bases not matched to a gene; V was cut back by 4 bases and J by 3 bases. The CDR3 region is CASSRDRGRYTGELFF. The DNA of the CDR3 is TGTGCCAGCAGCCGGGACAGGGGACGGTACACCGGGGAGCTGTTTTTT.

CDR3 sequence reads: CATSREYRNQPQHF. The CDR3 region has the DNA TGTGCCACCAGCAGAGAATATCGCAATCAGCCCCAGCATTTT. The chain employs TRBV15 and TRBJ1-5; D uncertain. Trimming took 0 bases from V and 2 from J, leaving 5 bases between them. Germline CDR1 LNHNV, CDR2 YYDKDF (reference sequence). The CDR3 covers 14 residues.